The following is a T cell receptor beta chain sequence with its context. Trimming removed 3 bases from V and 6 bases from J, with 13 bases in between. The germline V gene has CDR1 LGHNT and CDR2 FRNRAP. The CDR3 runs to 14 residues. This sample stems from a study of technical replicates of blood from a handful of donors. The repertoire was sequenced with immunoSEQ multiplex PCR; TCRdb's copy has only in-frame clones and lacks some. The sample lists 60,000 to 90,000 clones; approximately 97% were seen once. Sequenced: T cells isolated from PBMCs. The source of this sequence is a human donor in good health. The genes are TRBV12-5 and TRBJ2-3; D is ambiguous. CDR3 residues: CASGLEVPIDTQYF. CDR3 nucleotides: TGTGCTAGTGGTTTAGAGGTCCCCATTGATACGCAGTATTTT.